This paragraph reports one T cell receptor beta chain. This sample is drawn from a study of beta chain features in type 1 diabetes. Sequenced material consisted of expressed TCRB transcripts (all of the isolated RNA was reverse transcribed). Some clones are missing from TCRdb's copy, which holds only in-frame ones; the method was immunoSEQ multiplex PCR. The table shows 350,000 to 450,000 clones, with more than 11% occurring only once. With V trimmed by 7 bases and J by 4 bases, 15 bases remained unmatched. The germline V gene has CDR1 LNHDA and CDR2 SQIVND (reference sequence). The CDR3 is 17 amino acids.

The chain has TRBV19 and TRBJ1-2; 10 nucleotides line up with TRBD1. Sequenced input: naive CD4+ T cells from blood. This receptor was obtained from a man younger than 40 in good health. The CDR3 DNA reads as TGTGCCAGTACCACCCTTGACAGGGGGCATTTAGGCTATGGCTACACCTTC. Translation: CASTTLDRGHLGYGYTF.